The clone carrying this T cell receptor beta chain appeared many times. These data are taken from a study of human T cells and chemical hapten exposure. TCRdb redid the calling of the RACE reads with MiXCR, one entry per CDR3 protein. The table lists some 340,000 distinct CDR3 sequences, about 7% of them singletons. Time point denoted: patch test 1, 2 weeks after DPC sensitization. Treatment: therapeutic diphenylcyclopropenone sensitization with weekly scalp DPC. With 5 bases clipped from V and 2 bases from J, the junction kept 3 bases outside the gene matches. CDR3 length: 13 amino acids. Germline V gives CDR1 LNHNV, CDR2 YYDKDF (reference sequence).

The rearrangement links TRBV15 to TRBJ2-7, with 7 bases aligning to TRBD2. The TCR comes from a woman under 30 with alopecia areata. Some clones in this sample may be carry-over from other donors' samples. Sequenced here: whole blood, sampled in connection with sensitization to the hapten diphenylcyclopropenone (DPC). DNA of the CDR3: TGTGCCACCAGCGGGAGGGGCACCTACGAGCAGTACTTC. Residues: CATSGRGTYEQYF.